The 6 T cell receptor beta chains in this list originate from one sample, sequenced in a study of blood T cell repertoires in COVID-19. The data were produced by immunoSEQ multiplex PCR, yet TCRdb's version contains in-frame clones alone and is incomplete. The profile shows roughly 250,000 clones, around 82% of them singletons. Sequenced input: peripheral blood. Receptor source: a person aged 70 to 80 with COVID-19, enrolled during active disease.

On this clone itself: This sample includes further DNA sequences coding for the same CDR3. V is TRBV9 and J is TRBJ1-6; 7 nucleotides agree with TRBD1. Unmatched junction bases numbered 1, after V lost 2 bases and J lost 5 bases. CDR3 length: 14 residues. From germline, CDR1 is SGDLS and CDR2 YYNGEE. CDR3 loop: CASSVTGDNSPLHF. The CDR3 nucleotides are TGTGCCAGCAGCGTTACAGGGGATAATTCACCCCTCCACTTT.

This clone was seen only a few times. CDR3 sequence (DNA): TGTGCCAGCGGGGGGAGGACAGGGCCCCGCGAGCAGTACTTC. Its translation: CASGGRTGPREQYF. The genes are TRBV5-8 and TRBJ2-7; 8 bases align to TRBD1. Germline V gene lookup returns CDR1 SGHTS and CDR2 YDEGEE. V was pared by 7 bases and J by 6 bases, with 12 bases of the junction left unmatched. This CDR3 is 14 amino acids long. Complete variable domain (other parts from reference TRBV5-8 and TRBJ2-7): EAGVTQSPTHLIKTRGQQATLRCSPISGHTSVYWYQQALGLGLQFLLWYDEGEERNRGNFPPRFSGRQFPNYSSELNVNALELEDSALYLCASGGRTGPREQYFGPGTRLTVT.

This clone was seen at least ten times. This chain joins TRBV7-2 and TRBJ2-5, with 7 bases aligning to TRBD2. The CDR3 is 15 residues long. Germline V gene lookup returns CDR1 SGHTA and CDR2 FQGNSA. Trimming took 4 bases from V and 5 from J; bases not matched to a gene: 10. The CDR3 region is CASSYSQTSTETQYF. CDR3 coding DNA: TGTGCCAGCAGCTATTCACAGACTAGCACCGAGACCCAGTACTTC.

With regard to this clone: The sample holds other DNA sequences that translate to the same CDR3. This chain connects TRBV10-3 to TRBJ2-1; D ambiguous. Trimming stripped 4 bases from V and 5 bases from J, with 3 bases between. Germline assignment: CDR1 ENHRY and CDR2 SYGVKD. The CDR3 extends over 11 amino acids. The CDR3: CAISADNEQFF. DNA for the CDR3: TGTGCCATCAGTGCGGACAATGAGCAGTTCTTC.

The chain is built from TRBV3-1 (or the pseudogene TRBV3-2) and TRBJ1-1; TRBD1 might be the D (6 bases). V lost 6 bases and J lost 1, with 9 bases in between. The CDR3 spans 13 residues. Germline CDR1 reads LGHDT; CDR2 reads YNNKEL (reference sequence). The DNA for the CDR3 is TGTGCCAGCAGACGCAGGGGGAACACTGAAGCTTTCTTT. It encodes CASRRRGNTEAFF.

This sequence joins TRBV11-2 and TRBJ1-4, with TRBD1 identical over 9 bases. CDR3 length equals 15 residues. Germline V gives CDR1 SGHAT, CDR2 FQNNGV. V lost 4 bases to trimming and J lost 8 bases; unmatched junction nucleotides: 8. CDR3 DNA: TGTGCCAGCAGCTCCTGGGGACAGGGAAGGGAAAAACTGTTTTTT. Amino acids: CASSSWGQGREKLFF. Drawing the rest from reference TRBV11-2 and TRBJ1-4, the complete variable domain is EAGVAQSPRYKIIEKRQSVAFWCNPISGHATLYWYQQILGQGPKLLIQFQNNGVVDDSQLPKDRFSAERLKGVDSTLKIQPAKLEDSAVYLCASSSWGQGREKLFFGSGTQLSVL.